This T cell receptor beta chain appears in the sequencing data of a study of T cells after yellow fever vaccination. CDR1 and CDR2 from the germline V gene are MNHEY and SVGAGI. The CDR3 loop spans 18 amino acids. V was shortened by 0 bases and J by 0 bases, with 16 bases between the two germline ends. A single record per CDR3 protein comes from TCRdb applying MiXCR to the 5' RACE reads. This sample has a few hundred thousand distinct CDR3 sequences; around 8.1% occur once, and the top ten carry around 17%. Remarks on this clonotype: Its specificity is unknown.

Points from the study as a whole: In post-booster samples, most primary-vaccination clones reappeared (about 97% CD4, about 91% CD8).

The receptor's source is a young man who received the YFV17D yellow fever vaccine. The V gene is TRBV6-5, the J gene TRBJ2-3; D is possibly TRBD1 or TRBD2 (5 bases each). Sequencing was performed on PBMCs, taken 35 to 50 days after the first yellow fever vaccination. The CDR3 nucleotides are TGTGCCAGCAGTTACTCCTCGGCGAGGGGCCTAAGCACAGATACGCAGTATTTT. Amino acids: CASSYSSARGLSTDTQYF.